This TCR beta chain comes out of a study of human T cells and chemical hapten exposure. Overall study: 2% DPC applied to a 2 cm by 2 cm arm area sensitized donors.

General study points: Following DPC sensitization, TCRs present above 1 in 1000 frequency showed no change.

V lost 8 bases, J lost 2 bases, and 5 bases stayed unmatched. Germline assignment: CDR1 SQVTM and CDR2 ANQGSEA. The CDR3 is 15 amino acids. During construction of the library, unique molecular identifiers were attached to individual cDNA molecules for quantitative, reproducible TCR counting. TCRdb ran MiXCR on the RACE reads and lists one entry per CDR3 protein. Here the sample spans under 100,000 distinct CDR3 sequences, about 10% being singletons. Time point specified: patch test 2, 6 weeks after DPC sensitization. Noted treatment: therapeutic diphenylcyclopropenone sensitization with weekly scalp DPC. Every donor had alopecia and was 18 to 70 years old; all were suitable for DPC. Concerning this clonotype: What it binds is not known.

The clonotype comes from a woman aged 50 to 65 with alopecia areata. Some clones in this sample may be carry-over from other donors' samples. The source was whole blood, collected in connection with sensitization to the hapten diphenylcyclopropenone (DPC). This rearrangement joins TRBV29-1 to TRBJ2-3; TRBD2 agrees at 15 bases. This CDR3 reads CSLGTSGRYTDTQYF. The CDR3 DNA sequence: TGCAGCCTGGGGACTAGCGGGAGGTACACAGATACGCAGTATTTT.